The T cell receptor beta chain under discussion was sequenced for a study of T-cell memory formation after mild COVID-19. MiXCR, applied by TCRdb to the 5' RACE reads, yields one record per CDR3 protein. Here the sample spans approximately 260,000 distinct CDR3 sequences, about a sixth being singletons. There are many counts of this clonotype. Germline V lookup: CDR1 ENHRY, CDR2 SYGVKD. CDR3 length equals 14 residues. V dropped 7 bases and J dropped 5 bases, with 17 bases sitting between them. Input material: PBMCs or a T cell subset sorted from them (not recorded which). The rearrangement joins TRBV10-3 to TRBJ2-5; TRBD1 might be the D (5 bases). The receptor was isolated from a man aged 18 to 29 who had mild COVID-19 (a few samples of this study predate the infection). Cell type and time point are not known. The CDR3 nucleotides are TGTGCCATCAAATCACGGCAGGGCGGCGAGACCCAGTACTTC. Protein sequence: CAIKSRQGGETQYF.